The sequence of this TCR beta chain was determined in a study of T cell changes during pregnancy in multiple sclerosis. Using immunoSEQ multiplex PCR, the repertoire was profiled, and TCRdb retains in-frame clones only, with some absent. The data contain about 43,000 clones, 75% to 90% of them singletons. The CDR3 extends over 15 amino acids. Germline CDR1 SGHTA, CDR2 FQGNSA. J lost 9 bases, V lost 8 bases, and 13 bases had no gene match. The TCR originated in a female donor in good health, enrolled as a control in a pregnancy study. The specimen comprised peripheral blood, sampled in the second trimester of pregnancy. The genes are TRBV7-2 and TRBJ2-1; 10 nucleotides line up with TRBD2. CDR3 region: CASGPSGGALGEQFF. Written as DNA, the CDR3 is TGTGCCAGCGGTCCTAGCGGGGGAGCACTGGGTGAGCAGTTCTTC.